Presented here are 30 T cell receptor beta chains from one specimen sequenced in a study of cytotoxic CD8 clonotypes in ibrutinib-treated CLL. Data came from immunoSEQ multiplex PCR; TCRdb stores just in-frame clones and leaves some out. Here the sample spans tens of thousands of clones, more than 70% being singletons. Sample: PBMCs, taken before ibrutinib treatment. These receptors were obtained from a human donor with chronic lymphocytic leukemia.

The chain links TRBV4-1 to TRBJ2-7; 9 bases agree with TRBD2. The germline V gene has CDR1 MGHRA and CDR2 YSYEKL. The trim removed 4 bases at V and 2 bases at J, leaving 6 bases unmatched. The CDR3 is made up of 15 amino acids. The CDR3 region has the DNA TGCGCCAGCAGCCTCACTAGCGGGTCCGCCTACGAGCAGTACTTC. This encodes CASSLTSGSAYEQYF.

V is TRBV7-6 and J is TRBJ2-7; 7 positions match TRBD1. CDR1 is SGHVS and CDR2 is FNYEAQ in the germline V gene. CDR3 length: 18 amino acids. V was clipped by 1 base and J by 2 bases; unmatched bases: 14. The CDR3 spells CASSLDSEGADPTYEQYF. In DNA form, the CDR3 reads TGTGCCAGCAGCTTAGATTCCGAGGGGGCCGACCCTACCTACGAGCAGTACTTC.

V usage is TRBV29-1 and J usage is TRBJ2-1; 7 bases agree with TRBD2. The CDR3 loop spans 16 amino acids. Germline CDR1 reads SQVTM; CDR2 reads ANQGSEA. J gave up 4 bases and V 3 bases, and 12 bases lay outside the gene matches. CDR3 loop: CSVDRVKGGTYNEQFF. As DNA, the CDR3 is TGCAGCGTTGATCGGGTTAAGGGAGGGACTTACAATGAGCAGTTCTTC.

The chain joins TRBV9 to TRBJ1-5; D gene unclear. V was cut by 2 bases and J by 0 bases, with 15 bases left in between. CDR3 length: 17 residues. Germline-derived CDR1 and CDR2 are SGDLS and YYNGEE. As DNA, the CDR3 is TGTGCCAGCAGCGTTCCGTTTATGGGGATTAGCAATCAGCCCCAGCATTTT. This gives the protein CASSVPFMGISNQPQHF.

V usage is TRBV5-4 and J usage is TRBJ1-2; D call uncertain. The V end was cut by 4 bases, the J end by 3 bases, with 19 bases between. The length of the CDR3 is 16 residues. Germline V gives CDR1 SGHNT, CDR2 YYREEE (reference sequence). As DNA, the CDR3 is TGTGCCAGCAGCCAACCGGACCTGATAGTTCACTATGGCTACACCTTC. Residues: CASSQPDLIVHYGYTF.

The CDR3 region has the DNA TGTGCCAGCAGCTTAGCGGCGGCCGGGAGAACTAATGAAAAACTGTTTTTT. Translation: CASSLAAAGRTNEKLFF. V gene TRBV7-2 combines with J gene TRBJ1-4; D call uncertain. V lost 0 bases to trimming and J lost 1 base, with 12 bases between them. Germline V gene sequence: CDR1 SGHTA, CDR2 FQGNSA. CDR3 length equals 17 residues. Together with reference TRBV7-2 and TRBJ1-4, the CDR3 gives the full variable domain: GAGVSQSPSNKVTEKGKDVELRCDPISGHTALYWYRQSLGQGLEFLIYFQGNSAPDKSGLPSDRFSAERTGGSVSTLTIQRTQQEDSAVYLCASSLAAAGRTNEKLFFGSGTQLSVL.

The chain has TRBV7-9 and TRBJ2-7; possibly TRBD1 for D (5 bases). This CDR3 has 14 amino acids. V lost 2 bases, J lost 6 bases, and 14 bases lay in between. Germline assignment: CDR1 SEHNR and CDR2 FQNEAQ (reference sequence). CDR3: CASSLTGSGSEQYF. The DNA for the CDR3 is TGTGCCAGCAGCTTAACAGGATCGGGTAGCGAGCAGTACTTC.

The rearrangement links TRBV11-3 to TRBJ2-5; no clear D. Deletions cut 5 bases from V and 3 bases from J, with 13 bases between. The CDR3 consists of 14 residues. Germline CDR1 and CDR2: SGHNT and YENEEA. CDR3 sequence reads: CASSPWGREETQYF. For the CDR3, the DNA is TGTGCCAGCAGCCCCTGGGGTCGGGAAGAGACCCAGTACTTC.

The rearrangement joins TRBV28 to TRBJ1-2, with a possible D match to TRBD1 (6 bases). The germline gives CDR1 MDHEN, CDR2 SYDVKM. Trimming stripped 7 bases from V and 5 bases from J, with 11 bases between. This CDR3 spans 12 amino acids. The CDR3 loop reads CASNGQTYGYTF. CDR3 coding DNA: TGTGCCAGCAATGGACAGACGTATGGCTACACCTTC.

The V and J genes are TRBV2 and TRBJ1-5; D gene unclear. This CDR3 region has 12 residues. Trimming stripped 2 bases from V and 7 bases from J, with 6 bases between. Germline loops: CDR1 SNHLY, CDR2 FYNNEI. The CDR3 nucleotides are TGTGCCAGCAGTGAAAGTCCCCAGCCCCAGCATTTT. It codes for CASSESPQPQHF. The whole variable domain, filled in from reference TRBV2 and TRBJ1-5, reads EPEVTQTPSHQVTQMGQEVILRCVPISNHLYFYWYRQILGQKVEFLVSFYNNEISEKSEIFDDQFSVERPDGSNFTLKIRSTKLEDSAMYFCASSESPQPQHFGDGTRLSIL.

V and J are TRBV6-6 and TRBJ2-1; no clear D. The CDR3 extends over 11 amino acids. CDR1 and CDR2 (germline): MNHNY, SVGAGI (reference sequence). Trimming took off 5 bases at V and 7 bases at J, with 6 bases between the two ends. The CDR3 loop is CASSVQNEQFF. In DNA form, the CDR3 reads TGTGCCAGCAGTGTCCAGAATGAGCAGTTCTTC.

The chain employs TRBV2 and TRBJ2-4; TRBD1 is a possible D gene (5 bases). Trimming pared 6 bases from V and 6 bases from J, leaving 15 bases between. From germline, CDR1 is SNHLY and CDR2 FYNNEI. This CDR3 has 14 residues. This CDR3 is CASRTVTAGNIQYF. The CDR3 bases are TGTGCCAGCAGGACAGTAACCGCAGGAAACATTCAGTACTTC. Combining the CDR3 with reference TRBV2 and TRBJ2-4 gives the whole variable domain EPEVTQTPSHQVTQMGQEVILRCVPISNHLYFYWYRQILGQKVEFLVSFYNNEISEKSEIFDDQFSVERPDGSNFTLKIRSTKLEDSAMYFCASRTVTAGNIQYFGAGTRLSVL.

V and J are TRBV28 and TRBJ2-7; D tentatively reads TRBD1 or TRBD2 (5 bases each). The CDR3 consists of 15 residues. Germline V CDR1 and CDR2: MDHEN, SYDVKM. Trimming cost V 6 bases and J 3 bases, with 18 bases left between them. In nucleotides, the CDR3 is TGTGCCAGCAGACCCACGATGGGACGAGTCTACGAGCAGTACTTC. This encodes CASRPTMGRVYEQYF. Using reference TRBV28 and TRBJ2-7 for the parts outside the CDR3, the full variable domain is DVKVTQSSRYLVKRTGEKVFLECVQDMDHENMFWYRQDPGLGLRLIYFSYDVKMKEKGDIPEGYSVSREKKERFSLILESASTNQTSMYLCASRPTMGRVYEQYFGPGTRLTVT.

This chain links TRBV7-2 with TRBJ1-1; no clear D. The CDR3 totals 16 residues. V gave up 6 bases and J gave up 0 bases, with 17 bases separating them. Germline CDR1 and CDR2: SGHTA and FQGNSA. This CDR3 is CASSLQGSRLNTEAFF. The CDR3 DNA is TGTGCCAGCAGTCTCCAAGGGTCCAGATTGAACACTGAAGCTTTCTTT.

This chain uses TRBV30 with TRBJ2-7; 7 bases match TRBD2. Germline V gene sequence: CDR1 GTSNPN, CDR2 SVGIG (reference sequence). The trim removed 0 bases at V and 5 bases at J, leaving 16 bases unmatched. The CDR3 length is 17 residues. The DNA of the CDR3 is TGTGCCTGGAGTGTAATCGATTGGTGGGAGGGCCTCGACGAGCAGTACTTC. Protein sequence: CAWSVIDWWEGLDEQYF.

This chain connects TRBV27 to TRBJ1-3; D is perhaps TRBD1 (6 bases). The CDR3 is made up of 16 amino acids. Germline CDR1 is MNHEY and CDR2 is SMNVEV (reference sequence). V was shortened by 1 base and J by 0 bases, with 10 bases between the two germline ends. In DNA, the CDR3 is TGTGCCAGCAGTTTATTCTCGGACAGCTCTGGAAACACCATATATTTT. It translates to CASSLFSDSSGNTIYF.

The chain joins TRBV6-6 to TRBJ2-1; TRBD2 matches 13 bases. V shed 6 bases, J shed 5 bases, and the junction held 4 bases outside the gene matches. CDR3 size: 15 residues. Germline CDR1 MNHNY, CDR2 SVGAGI (reference sequence). CDR3 nucleotide sequence: TGTGCCAGCAGGGCCGGGACTAGCGGGAACAATGAGCAGTTCTTC. It codes for CASRAGTSGNNEQFF.

The chain carries TRBV9 and TRBJ2-1, with 10 bases identical to TRBD2. Trimming took 0 bases from V and 4 from J; bases not matched to a gene: 4. CDR1 is SGDLS, CDR2 YYNGEE, per germline. The CDR3 contains 16 residues. The CDR3: CASSVAPLAGYNEQFF. The CDR3 DNA follows: TGTGCCAGCAGCGTAGCTCCACTAGCGGGGTACAATGAGCAGTTCTTC.

The genes are TRBV12-5 and TRBJ2-1; the D is unclear. CDR3 size: 19 residues. CDR1 is LGHNT, CDR2 FRNRAP, per germline. V was shortened by 7 bases and J by 5 bases, with 30 bases between the two germline ends. The CDR3 protein is CASALGVSRWGKEHNEQFF. The CDR3 DNA follows: TGTGCTAGTGCCTTGGGTGTTTCCAGGTGGGGAAAGGAACACAATGAGCAGTTCTTC. The variable domain in full, with the rest retrieved from reference TRBV12-5 and TRBJ2-1, is DARVTQTPRHKVTEMGQEVTMRCQPILGHNTVFWYRQTMMQGLELLAYFRNRAPLDDSGMPKDRFSAEMPDATLATLKIQPSEPRDSAVYFCASALGVSRWGKEHNEQFFGPGTRLTVL.

J is TRBJ2-7 and V is TRBV28; 12 nucleotides agree with TRBD2. This CDR3 has 14 residues. With 4 bases clipped from V and 3 bases from J, the junction kept 1 base outside the gene matches. Germline assignment: CDR1 MDHEN and CDR2 SYDVKM. The CDR3 sequence is CASSSSGRGYEQYF. The CDR3, as DNA: TGTGCCAGCAGTTCTAGCGGGAGGGGCTACGAGCAGTACTTC.

This clone appeared a few times. This chain links TRBV19 with TRBJ2-1; 7 nucleotides match TRBD1. V dropped 5 bases and J dropped 0; count of bases not matched to a gene: 10. The CDR3 contains 17 residues. The germline CDR1 and CDR2 sequences are LNHDA and SQIVND (reference sequence). DNA for the CDR3: TGTGCCAGTAGTCGAATAAGGGACAGAGGCTCCTACAATGAGCAGTTCTTC. This sequence encodes CASSRIRDRGSYNEQFF.

The gene calls are TRBV7-2 and TRBJ1-1; D unclear. The CDR3 length is 15 residues. From germline, CDR1 is SGHTA and CDR2 FQGNSA. The V end was cut by 2 bases, the J end by 2 bases, with 12 bases between. This chain's CDR3 is CASSLSWTSNTEAFF. The CDR3 DNA sequence: TGTGCCAGCAGCTTATCTTGGACCTCTAACACTGAAGCTTTCTTT.

The V and J genes are TRBV10-3 and TRBJ2-3; TRBD2 aligns across 12 bases. Germline V CDR1 and CDR2: ENHRY, SYGVKD. The V segment lost 5 bases and the J segment 2 bases; nucleotides outside the gene matches: 2. There are 15 residues in the CDR3. Here the CDR3 reads CAISRLAGDTDTQYF. Here the CDR3 DNA reads TGTGCCATCAGTCGACTAGCGGGAGACACAGATACGCAGTATTTT.

The rearrangement links TRBV21-1 to TRBJ2-4; the DNA was not used to check the table's D call, TRBD1. TRBV21-1 is marked as a pseudogene. There are 18 residues in the CDR3. The CDR3 coding sequence is TGTGCCAGCAGCAAAAAAAGGTTCAACCGGGACACCACAAACATTCAGTACTTC. The encoded protein is CASSKKRFNRDTTNIQYF.

J is TRBJ2-1 and V is TRBV7-2, with 15 bases identical to TRBD2. With 4 bases clipped from V and 8 bases from J, the junction kept 3 bases outside the gene matches. Germline-derived CDR1 and CDR2 are SGHTA and FQGNSA. CDR3 length: 15 residues. The CDR3, as DNA: TGTGCCAGCAGCTCCGGGACTAGCGGGAGGTATGAGCAGTTCTTC. Translated: CASSSGTSGRYEQFF.

V usage is TRBV11-3 and J usage is TRBJ2-3, with D perhaps given as TRBD1 or TRBD2 (5 bases each). Germline V CDR1 and CDR2: SGHNT, YENEEA. This CDR3 spans 15 amino acids. V lost 1 base and J 7 bases, leaving 15 bases between the germline ends. The CDR3 sequence: CASSLGYLEGNTQYF. CDR3 nucleotides: TGTGCCAGCAGCTTAGGATACCTCGAGGGGAATACGCAGTATTTT.

The chain is built from TRBV2 and TRBJ1-4; no clear D gene. The V gene's germline CDR1 is SNHLY and CDR2 FYNNEI. CDR3 length: 15 residues. With 3 bases removed from V and 5 bases from J, the gap between germline ends came to 13 bases. The CDR3 bases are TGTGCCAGCAGTGATGCCCAGCGAAGGAATGAAAAACTGTTTTTT. This sequence encodes CASSDAQRRNEKLFF.

The chain recombines TRBV6-1 with TRBJ2-1; D gene uncertain. CDR1 is MNHNS and CDR2 is SASEGT in the germline V gene. The CDR3 contains 13 residues. V dropped 0 bases and J dropped 5 bases, with 5 bases sitting between them. Here the CDR3 reads CASSEARNNEQFF. The CDR3 nucleotides are TGTGCCAGCAGTGAAGCGCGCAACAATGAGCAGTTCTTC.

The chain has TRBV6-5 and TRBJ2-3; D unresolved. CDR1 and CDR2 from the germline V gene are MNHEY and SVGAGI. The V end was cut by 0 bases, the J end by 0 bases, with 4 bases between. The CDR3 covers 14 residues. CDR3 bases: TGTGCCAGCAGTTACTCGACAAGCACAGATACGCAGTATTTT. This sequence encodes CASSYSTSTDTQYF.

This chain links TRBV27 with TRBJ1-4; TRBD1 matches at 7 bases. V lost 6 bases to trimming and J lost 8 bases; unmatched junction nucleotides: 6. CDR1 MNHEY and CDR2 SMNVEV come from the germline V gene (reference sequence). This CDR3 spans 13 amino acids. CDR3 sequence reads: CASSPRQGEKLFF. For the CDR3, the DNA is TGTGCCAGCAGCCCCCGACAGGGCGAAAAACTGTTTTTT. Full variable domain (remainder filled in from reference TRBV27 and TRBJ1-4): EAQVTQNPRYLITVTGKKLTVTCSQNMNHEYMSWYRQDPGLGLRQIYYSMNVEVTDKGDVPEGYKVSRKEKRNFPLILESPSPNQTSLYFCASSPRQGEKLFFGSGTQLSVL.